This entry lists 25 T cell receptor beta chains sequenced from one sample in a study of T cell changes during pregnancy in multiple sclerosis. Assay used: immunoSEQ multiplex PCR; TCRdb lists only in-frame clones, some missing. This sample has 73,000 or so clones; approximately 87% occur once, and the top ten carry over 7.5%. Sequencing used peripheral blood, obtained after pregnancy. Receptor source: a female donor in good health, enrolled as a control in a pregnancy study.

The chain employs TRBV19 and TRBJ1-1, with unresolved D. Trimming shortened V by 3 bases and J by 4 bases, and 12 bases separated the two germline ends. The CDR3 is made up of 14 amino acids. Germline CDR1 reads LNHDA; CDR2 reads SQIVND (reference sequence). The CDR3 bases are TGTGCCAGTAGTATTTTTAGCGCGGGCACTGAAGCTTTCTTT. Translating it yields CASSIFSAGTEAFF.

The chain carries TRBV4-2 and TRBJ2-1, with 9 positions matching TRBD2. CDR3 length: 17 residues. The J segment lost 5 bases and the V segment lost 4 bases, leaving 12 bases of the junction unmatched. CDR1 is LGHNA and CDR2 is YNFKEQ in the germline V gene. CDR3 region: CASSPDPGAGGDNEQFF. The CDR3 region has the DNA TGTGCCAGCAGCCCTGACCCGGGAGCGGGAGGAGACAATGAGCAGTTCTTC.

The chain links TRBV18 to TRBJ1-1, with no clear D. V lost 2 bases, J lost 0 bases, and 7 bases lay in between. The CDR3 is 14 residues long. The V gene's germline CDR1 is KGHSH and CDR2 LQKENI. The DNA for the CDR3 is TGTGCCAGCTCACCATCAGGATTGAACACTGAAGCTTTCTTT. Translating it yields CASSPSGLNTEAFF.

The rearrangement uses TRBV29-1 and TRBJ2-3; 12 bases agree with TRBD2. The V and J ends lost 1 base and 6 bases, in that order; junction bases with no gene match: 11. The germline gives CDR1 SQVTM, CDR2 ANQGSEA. This CDR3 is 17 amino acids long. The CDR3 loop reads CSVEGDMTSGSFDTQYF. Written as DNA, the CDR3 is TGCAGCGTTGAAGGCGATATGACTAGCGGGAGTTTTGATACGCAGTATTTT.

J is TRBJ2-1 and V is TRBV5-1, with TRBD1 matching over 9 bases. V lost 3 bases and J lost 7; bases outside the gene matches: 14. Per the germline V gene, CDR1 is SGHRS and CDR2 is YFSETQ. The CDR3 loop spans 17 amino acids. This CDR3 reads CASSSLLGTGSGNEQFF. The CDR3 DNA follows: TGCGCCAGCAGCTCCTTGTTAGGGACAGGGAGCGGGAATGAGCAGTTCTTC.

This chain uses TRBV11-3 with TRBJ1-1; 8 positions match TRBD1. The CDR3 runs 15 residues. The V and J ends lost 1 base and 10 bases, in that order; junction bases with no gene match: 11. Per germline, CDR1 SGHNT and CDR2 YENEEA. The CDR3 DNA follows: TGTGCCAGCAGCTTAGGGACAGGGAGTGGTGATTTAGCTTTCTTT. Translating it yields CASSLGTGSGDLAFF.

The chain is built from TRBV6-5 and TRBJ2-3; 8 bases are shared with TRBD2. Germline values: CDR1 MNHEY, CDR2 SVGAGI. Trimming took 2 bases from V and 4 from J; bases not matched to a gene: 8. This CDR3 region has 16 residues. CDR3 residues: CASSYGLADVPDTQYF. CDR3 bases: TGTGCCAGCAGTTACGGACTAGCTGACGTCCCAGATACGCAGTATTTT.

V usage is TRBV7-9 and J usage is TRBJ2-7; perhaps TRBD1 as D (5 bases). Per germline, CDR1 SEHNR and CDR2 FQNEAQ (reference sequence). Trimming removed 4 bases from V and 3 bases from J, with 13 bases in between. The CDR3 sequence is 14 residues long. CDR3 sequence (DNA): TGTGCCAGCAGCTCGAGAGGTACAGGCTACGAGCAGTACTTC. Protein: CASSSRGTGYEQYF.

The gene calls are TRBV9 and TRBJ1-1; D is uncertain. This CDR3 has 15 amino acids. CDR1 SGDLS and CDR2 YYNGEE come from the germline V gene. The V end was cut by 0 bases, the J end by 0 bases, with 9 bases between. CDR3 nucleotide sequence: TGTGCCAGCAGCGTAGCTACCACGGTGAACACTGAAGCTTTCTTT. Encoded protein: CASSVATTVNTEAFF.

The rearrangement links TRBV30 to TRBJ1-2; TRBD1 agrees at 8 bases. The germline V gene encodes CDR1 GTSNPN and CDR2 SVGIG (reference sequence). V lost 1 base and J lost 3; bases outside the gene matches: 4. This CDR3 contains 14 residues. The CDR3 reads CAWSGQGWDYGYTF. CDR3 nucleotide sequence: TGTGCCTGGAGTGGACAGGGGTGGGACTATGGCTACACCTTC.

The rearrangement links TRBV6-1 to TRBJ1-1; the D is unclear. CDR3 length: 11 amino acids. V was pared by 7 bases and J by 1 base, with 4 bases between. Germline V gene lookup returns CDR1 MNHNS and CDR2 SASEGT. The CDR3 sequence is CASIKNTEAFF. The CDR3 coding sequence is TGTGCCAGCATCAAGAACACTGAAGCTTTCTTT.

The chain employs TRBV13 and TRBJ1-1, with D uncertain. CDR3 length: 15 amino acids. V lost 0 bases to trimming and J lost 4 bases, with 12 bases between them. Per germline, CDR1 PRHDT and CDR2 FYEKMQ (reference sequence). CDR3 loop: CASSLGGGGSTEAFF. DNA for the CDR3: TGTGCCAGCAGCTTAGGGGGCGGAGGGTCCACTGAAGCTTTCTTT. The full variable domain, with the rest looked up from reference TRBV13 and TRBJ1-1, is AAGVIQSPRHLIKEKRETATLKCYPIPRHDTVYWYQQGPGQDPQFLISFYEKMQSDKGSIPDRFSAQQFSDYHSELNMSSLELGDSALYFCASSLGGGGSTEAFFGQGTRLTVV.

J is TRBJ1-2 and V is TRBV19; 7 bases map to TRBD1. This CDR3 comprises 15 residues. The V gene end was trimmed by 1 base and the J gene end by 6 bases; junction bases not matched to a gene: 8. From germline, CDR1 is LNHDA and CDR2 SQIVND (reference sequence). CDR3 coding DNA: TGTGCCAGTAGTATAGTTGAGGGGGCGCGGAATGGCTACACCTTC. This codes for CASSIVEGARNGYTF.

J is TRBJ2-1 and V is TRBV6-5; 9 bases align to TRBD1. In germline, CDR1 is MNHEY, CDR2 SVGAGI. The CDR3 is 15 amino acids. Trimming removed 2 bases from V and 7 bases from J; junction bases left unmatched: 6. CDR3 residues: CASSYQGQGGNEQFF. CDR3 nucleotides: TGTGCCAGCAGTTACCAGGGACAGGGTGGTAATGAGCAGTTCTTC.

The rearrangement uses TRBV5-1 and TRBJ1-6; 7 nucleotides line up with TRBD1. The ends lost 4 bases at V and 6 bases at J; junction bases unmatched: 7. This CDR3 has 15 residues. CDR1 and CDR2 (germline): SGHRS, YFSETQ. The DNA for the CDR3 is TGCGCCAGCAGCCCCGGACAGGAAAGTAATTCACCCCTCCACTTT. Its protein is CASSPGQESNSPLHF.

This clone has only a few counts. The genes are TRBV7-2 and TRBJ1-3, with TRBD1 as a possible D gene (5 bases). Looked up from germline, CDR1 is SGHTA and CDR2 is FQGNSA. V lost 5 bases and J 9 bases, leaving 11 bases between the germline ends. The CDR3 extends over 12 amino acids. The CDR3 DNA reads TGTGCCAGCAGCGATAAGGGGCTCACCATATATTTT. Amino acid sequence: CASSDKGLTIYF.

V and J are TRBV6-5 and TRBJ2-7, with a tentative D call TRBD1 (5 bases). Trimming cost V 6 bases and J 2 bases, with 11 bases left between them. Germline V CDR1 and CDR2: MNHEY, SVGAGI. The CDR3 length is 13 residues. In nucleotides, the CDR3 is TGTGCCAGCAGGTCAGACAGAGCCTACGAGCAGTACTTC. Protein sequence: CASRSDRAYEQYF.

The chain couples TRBV19 to TRBJ1-5; TRBD1 matches 9 bases. Unmatched junction bases numbered 4, after V lost 7 bases and J lost 3 bases. Germline CDR1 reads LNHDA; CDR2 reads SQIVND (reference sequence). The CDR3 extends over 14 amino acids. The CDR3 spells CASKGTGFNQPQHF. In DNA form, the CDR3 reads TGTGCCAGTAAGGGGACAGGGTTCAATCAGCCCCAGCATTTT.

The chain employs TRBV7-6 and TRBJ2-5, with 10 bases lining up with TRBD2. Trimming cost V 1 base and J 5 bases; bases outside gene matches: 7. The germline V gene has CDR1 SGHVS and CDR2 FNYEAQ. The CDR3 is made up of 16 amino acids. Here the CDR3 DNA reads TGTGCCAGCAGCTTAGGGGCTAGCGGGAGACGGGAGACCCAGTACTTC. Translation: CASSLGASGRRETQYF.

The V gene is TRBV30, the J gene TRBJ2-7; maybe TRBD1 (5 bases). Germline assignment: CDR1 GTSNPN and CDR2 SVGIG (reference sequence). This CDR3 comprises 13 residues. V lost 1 base to trimming and J lost 2 bases, with 9 bases between them. CDR3 sequence: CAWSGQYPYEQYF. The CDR3 DNA reads as TGTGCCTGGAGTGGACAGTATCCCTACGAGCAGTACTTC. Complete variable domain (other parts from reference TRBV30 and TRBJ2-7): SQTIHQWPATLVQPVGSPLSLECTVEGTSNPNLYWYRQAAGRGLQLLFYSVGIGQISSEVPQNLSASRPQDRQFILSSKKLLLSDSGFYLCAWSGQYPYEQYFGPGTRLTVT.

V gene TRBV4-3 combines with J gene TRBJ1-5; D is possibly TRBD1 (5 bases). Germline assignment: CDR1 LGHNA and CDR2 YSLEER. The ends were cut back, 7 bases at V and 3 bases at J, with 19 bases in the middle. The CDR3 covers 16 residues. The CDR3 bases are TGCGCCAGCACCCCCTTGGCAGGGCTTTCCAATCAGCCCCAGCATTTT. It encodes CASTPLAGLSNQPQHF.

The chain's CDR3 is CAIRLDSSPNSPLHF. The CDR3 DNA is TGTGCCATCAGACTCGACAGCTCCCCTAATTCACCCCTCCACTTT. This chain joins TRBV10-3 and TRBJ1-6; weak D call: TRBD1 (5 bases). Germline-derived CDR1 and CDR2 are ENHRY and SYGVKD. This CDR3 has 15 residues. The V end was cut by 6 bases, the J end by 6 bases, with 15 bases between.

The sample holds a few counts of this clone. The V and J genes are TRBV2 and TRBJ1-1; the D gene is possibly TRBD1 (5 bases). The CDR3 runs 14 residues. V was trimmed by 7 bases and J by 1 base, leaving 13 bases between them. CDR1 and CDR2 (germline): SNHLY, FYNNEI. DNA of the CDR3: TGTGCCAGCACAGCGGGGGGAGGGAACACTGAAGCTTTCTTT. This sequence encodes CASTAGGGNTEAFF.

The rearrangement links TRBV18 to TRBJ2-1, with 12 bases that match TRBD2. This CDR3 has 18 residues. Per the germline V gene, CDR1 is KGHSH and CDR2 is LQKENI. The V gene end was trimmed by 6 bases and the J gene end by 0 bases; junction bases not matched to a gene: 9. CDR3 protein: CASSTTSGGPSSYNEQFF. The CDR3 coding sequence is TGTGCCAGCTCTACAACTAGCGGGGGGCCCTCCTCCTACAATGAGCAGTTCTTC.

The V and J genes are TRBV6-1 and TRBJ1-4; 7 positions agree with TRBD1. After removal of 5 bases from V and 3 bases from J, the junction contained 6 bases not matched to a gene. Per germline, CDR1 MNHNS and CDR2 SASEGT. CDR3 length equals 15 residues. CDR3 region: CASSPTGIPNEKLFF. The CDR3 DNA reads TGTGCCAGCAGTCCGACAGGGATACCTAATGAAAAACTGTTTTTT.